This TCR beta chain was retrieved from a study of blood T cell repertoires in COVID-19. The overall study: The United States, Italy and Spain provided the acute and convalescent COVID-19 samples. The cDNA or gDNA used as material had been derived from T cells, B-cell-depleted T cells, or PBMCs.

TCRdb's table, derived via immunoSEQ multiplex PCR, lists solely in-frame clones and lacks some. Among just over 250,000 clones listed, about 88% were seen once. This CDR3 is built from 13 residues. J was trimmed by 6 bases and V by 5 bases; bases with no gene match: 5. V usage is TRBV12-3 or TRBV12-4 and J usage is TRBJ1-1; TRBD1 agrees at 8 bases. The clonotype originates from a man aged 60 to 75 who had recovered from COVID-19. The sample was peripheral blood. CDR3 protein: CASSRRTGPEAFF. Written as DNA, the CDR3 is TGTGCCAGCAGTCGACGGACAGGGCCTGAAGCTTTCTTT.